One and the same sample provided the 13 T cell receptor beta chains below, sequenced in a study of T-cell memory formation after mild COVID-19. TCRdb ran MiXCR on the 5' RACE reads and lists one entry per CDR3 protein. The sample lists just over 400,000 distinct CDR3 sequences; 20% to 30% were seen once. The sequenced sample consisted of PBMCs or a T cell subset sorted from them (not recorded which). Receptors originate from an adult woman who had mild COVID-19 (a few samples of this study predate the infection). Cell type and time point are not known.

The V and J genes are TRBV20-1 and TRBJ2-3, with D possibly TRBD2 on 5 matching bases. The CDR3 contains 17 residues. Germline CDR1 reads DFQATT; CDR2 reads SNEGSKA (reference sequence). The ends were cut back, 3 bases at V and 2 bases at J, with 21 bases in the middle. The CDR3 DNA sequence: TGCAGTGCTAGTCCGGACTGGGCCCAATTTTCCACAGATACGCAGTATTTT. Protein sequence: CSASPDWAQFSTDTQYF.

The V call is TRBV7-9, the J call TRBJ2-1, with D maybe TRBD2 (5 bases). V lost 3 bases and J 2 bases, leaving 17 bases between the germline ends. Germline loops: CDR1 SEHNR, CDR2 FQNEAQ (reference sequence). The CDR3 covers 17 residues. CDR3 residues: CASSFPPGLITYNEQFF. The CDR3 DNA follows: TGTGCCAGCAGCTTCCCTCCAGGACTCATAACCTACAATGAGCAGTTCTTC.

The chain is built from TRBV7-6 and TRBJ2-5; D is possibly TRBD1 or TRBD2 (5 bases each). From germline, CDR1 is SGHVS and CDR2 FNYEAQ. This CDR3 spans 15 amino acids. V lost 5 bases and J lost 5, with 18 bases in between. The CDR3 DNA follows: TGTGCCAGCAGCAAAGGGACCACAATTGGGGAGACCCAGTACTTC. This codes for CASSKGTTIGETQYF.

The rearrangement joins TRBV19 to TRBJ1-5; the D gene is possibly TRBD1 (5 bases). The germline V gene has CDR1 LNHDA and CDR2 SQIVND (reference sequence). Trimming cost V 10 bases and J 4 bases, with 14 bases left between them. The CDR3 covers 13 residues. CDR3 in DNA: TGTGCCACCATTGGGGGACGAAATCAGCCCCAGCATTTT. Protein: CATIGGRNQPQHF.

This sequence joins TRBV12-3 or TRBV12-4 and TRBJ1-3, with 11 bases fitting TRBD1. V shed 6 bases and J 3 bases; nucleotides not matched to a gene: 4. The CDR3 is made up of 15 amino acids. CDR3 in amino acids: CASSRTGGGGNTIYF. The DNA for the CDR3 is TGTGCCAGCAGCCGGACAGGGGGCGGTGGAAACACCATATATTTT.

The chain combines TRBV29-1 with TRBJ2-7; D may be TRBD2 (6 bases). The CDR3 length is 12 residues. Germline V gives CDR1 SQVTM, CDR2 ANQGSEA. V lost 6 bases, J lost 6 bases, and 15 bases lay in between. CDR3: CSVSQGGGEQYF. DNA of the CDR3: TGCAGCGTAAGCCAGGGAGGCGGCGAGCAGTACTTC.

J is TRBJ2-5 and V is TRBV5-1; perhaps TRBD1 as D (6 bases). Germline V gene sequence: CDR1 SGHRS, CDR2 YFSETQ. The CDR3 spans 16 residues. Trimming took 0 bases from V and 8 from J, leaving 20 bases between them. In nucleotides, the CDR3 is TGCGCCAGCAGCTTGGCAAGGGACACTATCCCGGGTACCCAGTACTTC. It translates to CASSLARDTIPGTQYF.

V is TRBV2 and J is TRBJ2-5; TRBD1 matches 8 bases. Germline assignment: CDR1 SNHLY and CDR2 FYNNEI. The CDR3 runs 15 residues. The junction had 13 bases not matched to a gene; V was cut back by 8 bases and J by 5 bases. The CDR3 bases are TGTGCCAGCGCCGGACAGGGAACACTTGTGGAGACCCAGTACTTC. Encoded protein: CASAGQGTLVETQYF. Drawing the rest from reference TRBV2 and TRBJ2-5, the complete variable domain is EPEVTQTPSHQVTQMGQEVILRCVPISNHLYFYWYRQILGQKVEFLVSFYNNEISEKSEIFDDQFSVERPDGSNFTLKIRSTKLEDSAMYFCASAGQGTLVETQYFGPGTRLLVL.

The gene calls are TRBV7-2 and TRBJ1-6; no reliable D call. CDR3 size: 15 residues. The germline V gene encodes CDR1 SGHTA and CDR2 FQGNSA. V was cut by 0 bases and J by 7 bases, with 10 bases left in between. CDR3 coding DNA: TGTGCCAGCAGCTTAGCGGGGAGTAAGAATTCACCCCTCCACTTT. Protein sequence: CASSLAGSKNSPLHF.

V and J are TRBV12-3 or TRBV12-4 and TRBJ1-2; D is unclear. The CDR3 sequence is 13 residues long. Trimming removed 6 bases at V and 2 bases at J, with 10 bases between. The CDR3 DNA follows: TGTGCCAGCAGAACGTCGGGGAACTATGGCTACACCTTC. This gives the protein CASRTSGNYGYTF.

DNA of the CDR3: TGTGCCAGCAGACCCGGGACTAGCGGAGCCTACGAGCAGTACTTC. It encodes CASRPGTSGAYEQYF. The chain is built from TRBV6-6 and TRBJ2-7, with 11 bases lining up with TRBD2. After removal of 6 bases from V and 2 bases from J, the junction contained 6 bases not matched to a gene. Germline values: CDR1 MNHNY, CDR2 SVGAGI (reference sequence). CDR3 length: 15 amino acids.

The chain has TRBV3-1 and TRBJ2-1; 7 bases map to TRBD2. CDR3 size: 16 residues. Germline V gene sequence: CDR1 LGHDT, CDR2 YNNKEL (reference sequence). V trimming: 6 bases; J trimming: 4 bases; junction bases outside the gene matches: 12. DNA of the CDR3: TGTGCCAGCAGGGAACGTGGACTAGGGGTTTACAATGAGCAGTTCTTC. The encoded protein is CASRERGLGVYNEQFF.

In DNA, the CDR3 is TGTGCCAGCAGCTTGGACAGGGATCATGGCTACACCTTC. This sequence encodes CASSLDRDHGYTF. The chain is built from TRBV5-6 and TRBJ1-2; TRBD1 is a possible D gene (6 bases). The ends were cut back, 0 bases at V and 6 bases at J, with 9 bases in the middle. Germline V gene lookup returns CDR1 SGHDT and CDR2 YYEEEE. This CDR3 has 13 residues. The complete variable domain, with remaining parts taken from reference TRBV5-6 and TRBJ1-2, reads DAGVTQSPTHLIKTRGQQVTLRCSPKSGHDTVSWYQQALGQGPQFIFQYYEEEERQRGNFPDRFSGHQFPNYSSELNVNALLLGDSALYLCASSLDRDHGYTFGSGTRLTVV.